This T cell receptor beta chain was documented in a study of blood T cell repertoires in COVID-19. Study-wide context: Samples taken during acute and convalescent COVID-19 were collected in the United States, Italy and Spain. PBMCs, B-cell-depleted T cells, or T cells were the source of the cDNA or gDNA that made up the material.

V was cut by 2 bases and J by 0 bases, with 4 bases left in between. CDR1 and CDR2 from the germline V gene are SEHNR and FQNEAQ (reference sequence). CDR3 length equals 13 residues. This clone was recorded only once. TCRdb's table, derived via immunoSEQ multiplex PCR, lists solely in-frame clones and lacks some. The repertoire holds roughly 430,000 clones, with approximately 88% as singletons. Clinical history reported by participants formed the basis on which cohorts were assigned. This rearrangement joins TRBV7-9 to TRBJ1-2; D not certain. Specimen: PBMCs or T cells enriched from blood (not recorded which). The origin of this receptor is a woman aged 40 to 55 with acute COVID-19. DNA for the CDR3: TGTGCCAGCAGCTTAACAGCTAACTATGGCTACACCTTC. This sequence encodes CASSLTANYGYTF.